A single sample gave rise to the 2 T cell receptor beta chains below, sequenced in a study of monozygotic twins with cystic fibrosis. Measured with immunoSEQ multiplex PCR; TCRdb has only the in-frame clones, and not every one. The sample consists of over 25,000 clones, approximately 96% of them appearing once. The source material was blood. The origin of the receptors is a girl aged 2-10 years with cystic fibrosis.

The CDR3 loop is CASSLTSGSTDTQYF. For the CDR3, the DNA is TGTGCCAGCAGCTTAACAAGCGGGAGCACAGATACGCAGTATTTT. The chain uses TRBV5-4 and TRBJ2-3; the D gene is possibly TRBD2 (6 bases). CDR1 and CDR2 from the germline V gene are SGHNT and YYREEE (reference sequence). Trimming pared 2 bases from V and 0 bases from J, leaving 10 bases between. This CDR3 has 15 residues.

This chain connects TRBV28 to TRBJ2-5, with 7 bases fitting TRBD1. There are 13 residues in the CDR3. The germline V gene has CDR1 MDHEN and CDR2 SYDVKM. Germline trimming cut 7 bases from V and 5 bases from J; bases unmatched to any gene: 7. CDR3 protein: CASKDRAGETQYF. CDR3 coding DNA: TGTGCCAGCAAAGACAGGGCAGGGGAGACCCAGTACTTC.